This is a list of T cell receptor beta chains from one sample in a study of human T cells and chemical hapten exposure. A single record per CDR3 protein comes from TCRdb applying MiXCR to the RACE reads. The sample comprises more than 50,000 distinct CDR3 sequences, around 7% of which are singletons, and 1.6% rests with the top ten. The source material was whole blood, sampled in connection with sensitization to the hapten diphenylcyclopropenone (DPC). These receptors were obtained from a woman aged 25 to 45 with alopecia areata. Some clones in this sample may be carry-over from other donors' samples. CDR3s include the opening cysteine and the closing phenylalanine or tryptophan. D genes are given only for firm matches. Some rows have no size entry. The others give once, few or many, or a class for an expanded clone.

-	TRBJ1-1	16	TRBV20-1	many	TGCAGTGCCCCAACCGTAAGCACAGGGAGAGGAACTGAAGCTTTCTTT	CSAPTVSTGRGTEAFF
-	TRBJ2-3	14	TRBV10-3	many	TGTGCCATCAGTGAGGCCCTTCACACAGATACGCAGTATTTT	CAISEALHTDTQYF
-	TRBJ1-1	11	TRBV21-1	few	TGTGCCAGCAGTAAAGTGGCTGAAGCTTTCTTT	CASSKVAEAFF
-	TRBJ2-3	14	TRBV3-1	many	TGTGCCAGCAGCCAATACAGGGCGACAGATACGCAGTATTTT	CASSQYRATDTQYF
TRBD1	TRBJ1-2	15	TRBV19	-	TGTGCCAGTAGTCAACTGACAGGGGGCCTCTATGGCGACACCTTC	CASSQLTGGLYGDTF
-	TRBJ1-3	13	TRBV30	-	TGTGCCTGGAGTGTCCAGGACGCAAACACCATATATTTT	CAWSVQDANTIYF
TRBD1	TRBJ2-5	14	TRBV20-1	many	TGCAGTGCTAGAGCCGACAGGGCGAATGAGGCCCAGTACTTC	CSARADRANEAQYF
-	TRBJ2-7	11	TRBV20-1	many	TGCAGTGCTAGGGGACCCTACGAGCAGTACTTC	CSARGPYEQYF
-	TRBJ2-2	15	TRBV5-1	-	TGCGCCAGCAGCCCGGCGGGCAGGGGCACCGGGGAGCTGTTTTTT	CASSPAGRGTGELFF
-	TRBJ1-4	11	TRBV20-1	many	TGCAGTGCTAGGGATTACAGGGTGCTGTTTTTT	CSARDYRVLFF
-	TRBJ2-7	13	TRBV19	many	TGTGCCAGTAGTATCGCCCCTGGCTACGAGCAGTACTTC	CASSIAPGYEQYF
-	TRBJ1-5	15	TRBV12-3/TRBV12-4	many	TGTGCCAGCAGTTGGGCCGCGACCTCCAATCAGCCCCAGCATTTT	CASSWAATSNQPQHF
-	TRBJ2-3	13	TRBV25-1	-	TGTGCCAGCAGTGCTGGAGGGTTAGATACGCAGTATTTT	CASSAGGLDTQYF
-	TRBJ1-5	15	TRBV5-5	many	TGTGCCAGCAGCTTGGGGACATTTACGAATCAGCCCCAGCATTTT	CASSLGTFTNQPQHF
TRBD2	TRBJ2-2	14	TRBV6-2/TRBV6-3	many	TGTGCCAGCGCCAGCGGGGGGGAGACCGGGGAGCTGTTTTTT	CASASGGETGELFF
-	TRBJ2-7	12	TRBV12-3/TRBV12-4	many	TGTGCCAGCAGGGCCCCCGGGGGAGAGCAGTACTTC	CASRAPGGEQYF
TRBD1	TRBJ2-5	14	TRBV9	-	TGTGCCAGCAGCGTGCAGGGGGCCCAAGAGACCCAGTACTTC	CASSVQGAQETQYF
-	TRBJ2-2	13	TRBV3-1	-	TGTGCCAGCTCGACGAGGGACACCGGGGAGCTGTTTTTT	CASSTRDTGELFF
-	TRBJ1-1	14	TRBV14	few	TGTGCCAGCAGCTCAAACGAAGGGGACACTGAAGCTTTCTTT	CASSSNEGDTEAFF
-	TRBJ1-2	12	TRBV3-1	many	TGTGCCAGCAGCATTGACAGAGGCGGCTACACCTTC	CASSIDRGGYTF
-	TRBJ1-4	16	TRBV7-2	many	TGTGCCAGCAGCTTAGGGGGGGGGGCTATTAATGAAAAACTGTTTTTT	CASSLGGGAINEKLFF
-	TRBJ1-5	14	TRBV20-1	many	TGCAGTGCTAGTGAGGGTCGGGGCAATCAGCCCCAGCATTTT	CSASEGRGNQPQHF
-	TRBJ2-3	16	TRBV11-2	-	TGTGCCAGCAGCCCCGGACGCAGGGGAGGCACAGATACGCAGTATTTT	CASSPGRRGGTDTQYF
-	TRBJ2-3	16	TRBV7-9	-	TGTGCCAGCAGCTTAGTGACAGGCTACTACACAGATACGCAGTATTTT	CASSLVTGYYTDTQYF
-	TRBJ1-1	14	TRBV18	many	TGTGCCAGCTCACAAGGGGGACATAACACTGAAGCTTTCTTT	CASSQGGHNTEAFF
TRBD1	TRBJ1-2	13	TRBV29-1	many	TGCAGCGCAAGGGACAGTTCTAACTATGGCTACACCTTC	CSARDSSNYGYTF
-	TRBJ2-2	16	TRBV9	many	TGTGCCAGCAGATTTCAGGGGTCCGCGAACACCGGGGAGCTGTTTTTT	CASRFQGSANTGELFF
-	TRBJ1-1	13	TRBV5-1	many	TGCGCCAGCAGCCCAATTTCAGGGCACGGAGCTTTCTTT	CASSPISGHGAFF
-	TRBJ1-5	17	TRBV6-5	many	TGTGCCAGCAGTTACTCTGTCCCGATAGACAGAGATCAGCCCCAGCATTTT	CASSYSVPIDRDQPQHF
TRBD1	TRBJ1-2	14	TRBV19	few	TGTGCCACCGGGACAGATACCCCTAGCTATGGCTACACCTTC	CATGTDTPSYGYTF
-	TRBJ1-2	10	TRBV29-1	many	TGCAGCGCCCAGGATACTGGCTACACCTTC	CSAQDTGYTF
-	TRBJ2-3	15	TRBV29-1	many	TGCAGCGTTGAAACACCCGCGTCTAGCACAGATACGCAGTATTTT	CSVETPASSTDTQYF
-	TRBJ2-3	15	TRBV5-5	many	TGTGCCAGCAGCTTGGTGGCAGGAAGCACAGATACGCAGTATTTT	CASSLVAGSTDTQYF
TRBD1	TRBJ1-1	12	TRBV2	many	TGTGCCAGCAGTTCCCAGGGGGCTGAAGCTTTCTTT	CASSSQGAEAFF
TRBD1	TRBJ1-4	14	TRBV30	many	TGTGCCTGGGGGACAGGGGGTTTGGGGGAAAAACTGTTTTTT	CAWGTGGLGEKLFF
-	TRBJ1-5	14	TRBV5-6	-	TGTGCCAGCAGCTTGGTTGGACGGAATCAGCCCCAGCATTTT	CASSLVGRNQPQHF
TRBD1	TRBJ1-4	14	TRBV27	many	TGTGCCAGCAGTTTGCAGGGGGCGAATAAAAAACTGTTTTTT	CASSLQGANKKLFF
TRBD2	TRBJ2-7	11	TRBV20-1	-	TGCAGTGCTAGGGGCGGGGGCGAGCAGTACTTC	CSARGGGEQYF
-	TRBJ2-3	14	TRBV20-1	many	TGCAGTGCTGGAGCCACTAGACCTGAGGATACGCAGTATTTT	CSAGATRPEDTQYF
-	TRBJ1-1	13	TRBV10-2	many	TGCGCCAGCAGTGATTTTGGGGACACTGAAGCTTTCTTT	CASSDFGDTEAFF
-	TRBJ1-3	15	TRBV7-2	many	TGTGCCAGCAGCTTAGTAGGAGTTGCAGGAAACACCATATATTTT	CASSLVGVAGNTIYF